Listed here are 9 T cell receptor beta chains from one sample, sequenced in a study of CD8 T cells in ankylosing spondylitis. MiXCR, run by TCRdb on the 5' RACE reads, gives a single entry per CDR3 protein. Counted here are about 160,000 distinct CDR3 sequences, about a sixth occurring once; the ten biggest clones make up 7.8%. Input material: blood, either unsorted or a sorted T cell fraction (not recorded which). These receptor sequences come from a male donor with ankylosing spondylitis or in good health (not recorded which).

This clonotype was observed at least ten times. A read error may produce the germline difference seen at one junction end. The chain links TRBV6-5 to TRBJ1-2; D is ambiguous. The germline V gene has CDR1 MNHEY and CDR2 SVGAGI. CDR3 length: 12 residues. For the CDR3, the DNA is TGTGCCATCAGTTACGAGAACTATGGCTACACCTTC. As protein: CAISYENYGYTF.

The genes are TRBV24-1 and TRBJ1-2, with D possibly TRBD1 on 5 matching bases. The CDR3 spans 13 residues. Looked up from germline, CDR1 is KGHDR and CDR2 is SFDVKD. V was cut by 7 bases and J by 4 bases, with 12 bases left in between. The CDR3 sequence is CATRTREGYGYTF. The CDR3 coding sequence is TGTGCCACCAGAACCAGGGAAGGCTATGGCTACACCTTC.

This clonotype occurred many times. The chain couples TRBV6-5 to TRBJ2-3; D is unresolved. The V end was cut by 2 bases, the J end by 2 bases, with 5 bases between. In germline, CDR1 is MNHEY, CDR2 SVGAGI. CDR3 length equals 13 residues. CDR3 sequence (DNA): TGTGCCAGCAGTTACGGCTACACAGATACGCAGTATTTT. This encodes CASSYGYTDTQYF.

Ten or more counts support this clonotype. The rearrangement uses TRBV20-1 and TRBJ1-6; possibly TRBD1 for D (6 bases). Germline CDR1 reads DFQATT; CDR2 reads SNEGSKA (reference sequence). V was pared by 7 bases and J by 9 bases, with 16 bases between. The CDR3 length is 13 residues. The CDR3 DNA follows: TGCAGTGTCCAGGTGGGGGGCACTTCACCCCTCCACTTT. Translating gives CSVQVGGTSPLHF.

The chain couples TRBV18 to TRBJ2-3; possibly TRBD1 or TRBD2 for D (5 bases each). Deletions cut 6 bases from V and 0 bases from J, with 16 bases between. The V gene's germline CDR1 is KGHSH and CDR2 LQKENI. The CDR3 extends over 16 amino acids. CDR3 bases: TGTGCCAGCTCTCACGAGGGGCGCGGGAGCACAGATACGCAGTATTTT. It is translated as CASSHEGRGSTDTQYF.

This clonotype was counted ten times or more. V is TRBV6-1 and J is TRBJ1-5; D remains unclear. CDR1 MNHNS and CDR2 SASEGT come from the germline V gene. This CDR3 is built from 12 residues. V was clipped by 6 bases and J by 1 base, with 4 bases between them. For the CDR3, the DNA is TGTGCCAGCAGGGACAGCAATCAGCCCCAGCATTTT. It codes for CASRDSNQPQHF.

Only a few counts were recorded for this clonotype. The J gene is TRBJ2-3, the V gene TRBV6-4; D possibly corresponds to TRBD2 (5 bases). Trimming shortened V by 6 bases and J by 6 bases, and 13 bases separated the two germline ends. Looked up from germline, CDR1 is MRHNA and CDR2 is SNTAGT. This CDR3 comprises 13 residues. CDR3 bases: TGTGCCAGCAGCGACGAGTCGGGGGATACGCAGTATTTT. Translating gives CASSDESGDTQYF.

There are many counts of this clonotype. The gene calls are TRBV5-4 and TRBJ2-7; no clear D. The CDR3 runs 13 residues. Trimming pared 0 bases from V and 0 bases from J, leaving 4 bases between. The germline gives CDR1 SGHNT, CDR2 YYREEE (reference sequence). In DNA form, the CDR3 reads TGTGCCAGCAGCTTGGCCTCCTCCTACGAGCAGTACTTC. This sequence encodes CASSLASSYEQYF. Looking up the rest from reference TRBV5-4 and TRBJ2-7 gives the full variable domain: ETGVTQSPTHLIKTRGQQVTLRCSSQSGHNTVSWYQQALGQGPQFIFQYYREEENGRGNFPPRFSGLQFPNYSSELNVNALELDDSALYLCASSLASSYEQYFGPGTRLTVT.

This clonotype was counted ten times or more. CDR3 sequence (DNA): TGTGCCAGCAGGGACAGTGCAGATACGCAGTATTTT. Its protein is CASRDSADTQYF. The genes are TRBV6-6 and TRBJ2-3; maybe TRBD1 (6 bases). CDR1 is MNHNY, CDR2 SVGAGI, per germline (reference sequence). V was cut by 6 bases and J by 4 bases, with 8 bases left in between. CDR3 size: 12 residues.